A single sample is the source of the 10 T cell receptor beta chains below, sequenced in a study of control samples from healthy donors and cancer patients. Repertoires were generated with immunoSEQ multiplex PCR, while TCRdb's copy carries only in-frame clones and drops some. Among over 100,000 clones listed, roughly 90% were seen once. The sample comprised blood. The receptors were gathered from a woman between 50 and 59 years old in good health.

The J gene is TRBJ2-5, the V gene TRBV27; 10 nucleotides agree with TRBD2. Trimming cost V 8 bases and J 5 bases; bases outside gene matches: 5. CDR1 and CDR2 (germline): MNHEY, SMNVEV (reference sequence). The CDR3 consists of 13 residues. For the CDR3, the DNA is TGTGCCAGCGCTCTAGCGGGAGTTGAGACCCAGTACTTC. It translates to CASALAGVETQYF.

The rearrangement uses TRBV28 and TRBJ2-7; 13 bases fit TRBD2. The germline V gene has CDR1 MDHEN and CDR2 SYDVKM. J was trimmed by 6 bases and V by 5 bases; bases with no gene match: 10. CDR3 length: 16 amino acids. In DNA, the CDR3 is TGTGCCAGCAGTCTCCAACTAGCGGGAGGGCCAGGCGAGCAGTACTTC. Amino acids: CASSLQLAGGPGEQYF.

The chain is built from TRBV19 and TRBJ1-1, with a possible D match to TRBD1 (6 bases). CDR1 and CDR2 (germline): LNHDA, SQIVND (reference sequence). V was cut by 7 bases and J by 3 bases, with 15 bases left in between. CDR3 length: 14 amino acids. CDR3 in DNA: TGTGCCAGTAAGCTACAGGGATTTTACACTGAAGCTTTCTTT. Protein: CASKLQGFYTEAFF.

The rearrangement joins TRBV11-2 to TRBJ1-2; the match to TRBD1 covers 10 bases. V lost 5 bases to trimming and J lost 1 base; unmatched junction nucleotides: 7. This CDR3 is 16 amino acids long. Looked up from germline, CDR1 is SGHAT and CDR2 is FQNNGV. CDR3 sequence reads: CASSPGTGVGNYGYTF. CDR3 nucleotides: TGTGCCAGCAGCCCCGGGACAGGGGTTGGTAACTATGGCTACACCTTC.

The chain combines TRBV19 with TRBJ2-5, with a possible D match to TRBD2 (7 bases). V was pared by 5 bases and J by 4 bases, with 20 bases between. The CDR3 loop spans 16 amino acids. In germline, CDR1 is LNHDA, CDR2 SQIVND (reference sequence). Here the CDR3 reads CASSSGGVLSGETQYF. The DNA for the CDR3 is TGTGCCAGTAGTTCGGGGGGCGTGTTATCTGGAGAGACCCAGTACTTC.

This chain links TRBV28 with TRBJ2-7; 8 bases map to TRBD1. V lost 1 base to trimming and J lost 6 bases; unmatched junction nucleotides: 2. CDR3 size: 13 residues. Germline CDR1 and CDR2: MDHEN and SYDVKM. For the CDR3, the DNA is TGTGCCAGCAGTTTATACGGGACAGGCGAGCAGTACTTC. It translates to CASSLYGTGEQYF.

This chain joins TRBV6-6 and TRBJ1-2; 11 positions agree with TRBD1. Germline CDR1 is MNHNY and CDR2 is SVGAGI (reference sequence). The CDR3 contains 13 residues. Trimming took 8 bases from V and 4 from J; bases not matched to a gene: 3. This CDR3 reads CASAGTGGYGYTF. Here the CDR3 DNA reads TGTGCCAGCGCCGGGACAGGGGGCTATGGCTACACCTTC.

The chain employs TRBV6-5 and TRBJ2-7; D might be TRBD2 (5 bases). Trimming shortened V by 6 bases and J by 6 bases, and 15 bases separated the two germline ends. This CDR3 is built from 13 residues. Germline V gives CDR1 MNHEY, CDR2 SVGAGI. This CDR3 is CASSPPGMGEQYF. The CDR3 DNA reads TGTGCCAGCAGCCCCCCCGGGATGGGCGAGCAGTACTTC.

This CDR3 is CASSQDHRGSGNQPQHF. CDR3 nucleotide sequence: TGTGCCAGCAGCCAAGACCACCGGGGCTCGGGGAATCAGCCCCAGCATTTT. The chain links TRBV4-2 to TRBJ1-5; D possibly corresponds to TRBD1 (5 bases). The CDR3 spans 17 residues. Trimming took off 0 bases at V and 4 bases at J, with 16 bases between the two ends. CDR1 and CDR2 from the germline V gene are LGHNA and YNFKEQ.

The genes are TRBV4-1 and TRBJ2-7; D unresolved. V was pared by 2 bases and J by 0 bases, with 14 bases between. Germline CDR1 reads MGHRA; CDR2 reads YSYEKL. The CDR3 length is 16 residues. The CDR3 DNA reads as TGCGCCAGCAGCCAAACCTATAGCTCCCTCTCCTACGAGCAGTACTTC. This sequence encodes CASSQTYSSLSYEQYF.